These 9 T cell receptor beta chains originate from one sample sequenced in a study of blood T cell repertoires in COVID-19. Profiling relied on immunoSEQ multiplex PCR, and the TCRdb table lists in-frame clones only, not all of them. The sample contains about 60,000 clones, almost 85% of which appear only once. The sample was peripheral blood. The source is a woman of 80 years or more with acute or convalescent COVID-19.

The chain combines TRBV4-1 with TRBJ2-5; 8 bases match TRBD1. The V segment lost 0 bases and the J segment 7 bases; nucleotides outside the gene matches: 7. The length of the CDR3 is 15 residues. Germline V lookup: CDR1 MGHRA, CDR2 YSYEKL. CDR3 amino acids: CASSQEPGGWGTQYF. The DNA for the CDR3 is TGCGCCAGCAGCCAAGAGCCAGGGGGCTGGGGGACCCAGTACTTC.

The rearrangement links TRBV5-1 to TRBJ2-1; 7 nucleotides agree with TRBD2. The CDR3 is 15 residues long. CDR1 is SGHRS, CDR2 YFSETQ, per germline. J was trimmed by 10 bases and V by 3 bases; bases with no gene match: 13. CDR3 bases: TGCGCCAGCAGCTCGAGACTAGCCCGATCGGGAGAGCAGTTCTTC. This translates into CASSSRLARSGEQFF. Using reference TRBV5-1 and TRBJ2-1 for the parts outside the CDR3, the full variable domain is KAGVTQTPRYLIKTRGQQVTLSCSPISGHRSVSWYQQTPGQGLQFLFEYFSETQRNKGNFPGRFSGRQFSNSRSEMNVSTLELGDSALYLCASSSRLARSGEQFFGPGTRLTVL.

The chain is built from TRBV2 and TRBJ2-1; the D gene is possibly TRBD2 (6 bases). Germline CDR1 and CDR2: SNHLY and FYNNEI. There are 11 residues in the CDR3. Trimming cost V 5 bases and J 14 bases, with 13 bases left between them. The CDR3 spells CASSLAESKFF. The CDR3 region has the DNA TGTGCCAGCAGTTTAGCGGAGAGTAAGTTCTTC. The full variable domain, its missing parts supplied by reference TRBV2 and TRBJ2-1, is EPEVTQTPSHQVTQMGQEVILRCVPISNHLYFYWYRQILGQKVEFLVSFYNNEISEKSEIFDDQFSVERPDGSNFTLKIRSTKLEDSAMYFCASSLAESKFFGPGTRLTVL.

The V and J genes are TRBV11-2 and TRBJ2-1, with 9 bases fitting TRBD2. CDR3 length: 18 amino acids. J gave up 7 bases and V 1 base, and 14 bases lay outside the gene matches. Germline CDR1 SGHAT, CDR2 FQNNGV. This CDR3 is CASSLAPGSGSGRNEQFF. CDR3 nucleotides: TGTGCCAGCAGCTTAGCCCCAGGTAGCGGGAGCGGGCGTAATGAGCAGTTCTTC.

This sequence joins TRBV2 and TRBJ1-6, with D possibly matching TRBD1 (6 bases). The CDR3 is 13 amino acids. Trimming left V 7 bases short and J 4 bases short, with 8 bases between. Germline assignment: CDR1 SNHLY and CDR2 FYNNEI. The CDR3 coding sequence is TGTGCCAGCAATACAGGGTATAATTCACCCCTCCACTTT. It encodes CASNTGYNSPLHF.

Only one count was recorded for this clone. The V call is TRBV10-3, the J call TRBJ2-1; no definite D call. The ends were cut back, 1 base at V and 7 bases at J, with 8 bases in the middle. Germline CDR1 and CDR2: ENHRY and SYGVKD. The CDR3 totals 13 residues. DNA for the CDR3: TGTGCCATCAGTGAGTTTTTCGGGAATGAGCAGTTCTTC. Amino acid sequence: CAISEFFGNEQFF.

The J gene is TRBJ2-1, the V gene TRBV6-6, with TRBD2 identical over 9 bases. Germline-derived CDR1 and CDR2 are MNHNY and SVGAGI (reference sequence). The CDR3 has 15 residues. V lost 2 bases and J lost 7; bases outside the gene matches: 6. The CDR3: CASSYGSGSKNEQFF. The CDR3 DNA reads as TGTGCCAGCAGTTACGGTAGCGGGAGTAAAAATGAGCAGTTCTTC.

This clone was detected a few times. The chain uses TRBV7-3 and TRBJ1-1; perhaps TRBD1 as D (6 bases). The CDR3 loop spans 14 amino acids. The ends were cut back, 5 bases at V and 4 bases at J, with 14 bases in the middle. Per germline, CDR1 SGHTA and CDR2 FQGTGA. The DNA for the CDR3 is TGTGCCAGCAGCGCAGGACAGAGGGGCACTGAAGCTTTCTTT. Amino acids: CASSAGQRGTEAFF.

The DNA of the CDR3 is TGTGCCAGCAGAAGACAGGCTTTAGCCTACGAGCAGTACTTC. It translates to CASRRQALAYEQYF. V is TRBV27 and J is TRBJ2-7; possibly TRBD1 for D (6 bases). V lost 6 bases to trimming and J lost 2 bases, with 14 bases between them. CDR1 is MNHEY and CDR2 is SMNVEV in the germline V gene (reference sequence). CDR3 size: 14 residues.